This T cell receptor (beta chain) came from a study of cytomegalovirus exposure and HLA in healthy donors. The study, taken as a whole, reports: In a later analysis, the majority of CMV-associated beta chains seemingly showed HLA restriction. TCR beta chains numbering under 200 were designated cytomegalovirus-associated. For TCR beta chains, V- and J-gene trimming was later linked to a missense DCLRE1C variant. In a later analysis, at a false discovery rate of 0.05, approximately 16,000 TCR beta sequences matched HLA alleles.

Primers for the PCR totalled 60 Vbeta and 13 Jbeta. Using immunoSEQ multiplex PCR, the repertoire was profiled, and TCRdb retains in-frame clones only, with some absent. Among 150,000 to 200,000 clones, about three quarters were seen once, and the ten largest hold about 14%. Details on this clone: Its target is unknown.

The sample comprised PBMCs. This clonotype originated in a man aged 45 to 65 in good health and CMV-seropositive.

CDR3 coding DNA: TGCGCCAGCGCCCGTGGGGACAACTCTGGAAACACCATATATTTT. Protein product: CASARGDNSGNTIYF. The chain employs TRBV5-1 and TRBJ1-3; the D gene is possibly TRBD1 (6 bases). CDR3 length: 15 residues. From germline, CDR1 is SGHRS and CDR2 YFSETQ. V was cut by 7 bases and J by 0 bases, with 14 bases left in between.